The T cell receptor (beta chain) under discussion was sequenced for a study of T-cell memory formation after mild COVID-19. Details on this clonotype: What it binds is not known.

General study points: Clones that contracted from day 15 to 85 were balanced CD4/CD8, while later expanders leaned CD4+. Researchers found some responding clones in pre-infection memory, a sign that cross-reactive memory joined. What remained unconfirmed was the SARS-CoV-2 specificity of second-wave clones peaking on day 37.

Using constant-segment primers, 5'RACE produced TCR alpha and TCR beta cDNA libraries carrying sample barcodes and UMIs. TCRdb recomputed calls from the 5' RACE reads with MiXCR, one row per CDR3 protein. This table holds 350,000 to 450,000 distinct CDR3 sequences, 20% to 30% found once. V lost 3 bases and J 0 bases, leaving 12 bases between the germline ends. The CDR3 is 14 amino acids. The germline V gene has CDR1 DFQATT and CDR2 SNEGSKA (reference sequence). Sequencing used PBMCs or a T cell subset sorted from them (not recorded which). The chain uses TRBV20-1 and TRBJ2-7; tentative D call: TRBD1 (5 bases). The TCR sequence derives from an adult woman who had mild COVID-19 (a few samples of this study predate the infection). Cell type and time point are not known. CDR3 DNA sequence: TGCAGTGCTAGGGGCAGGGTAAGCTCCTACGAGCAGTACTTC. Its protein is CSARGRVSSYEQYF.